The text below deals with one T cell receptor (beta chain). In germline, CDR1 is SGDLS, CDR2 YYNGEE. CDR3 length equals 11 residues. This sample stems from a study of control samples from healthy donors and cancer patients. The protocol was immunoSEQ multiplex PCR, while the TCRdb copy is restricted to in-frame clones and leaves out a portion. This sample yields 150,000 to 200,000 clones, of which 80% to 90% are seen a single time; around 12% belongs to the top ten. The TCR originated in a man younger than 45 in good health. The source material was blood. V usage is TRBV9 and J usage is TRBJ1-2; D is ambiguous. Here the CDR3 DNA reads TGTGCTAGCTCGAAAAACTATGGCTACACCTTC. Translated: CASSKNYGYTF.